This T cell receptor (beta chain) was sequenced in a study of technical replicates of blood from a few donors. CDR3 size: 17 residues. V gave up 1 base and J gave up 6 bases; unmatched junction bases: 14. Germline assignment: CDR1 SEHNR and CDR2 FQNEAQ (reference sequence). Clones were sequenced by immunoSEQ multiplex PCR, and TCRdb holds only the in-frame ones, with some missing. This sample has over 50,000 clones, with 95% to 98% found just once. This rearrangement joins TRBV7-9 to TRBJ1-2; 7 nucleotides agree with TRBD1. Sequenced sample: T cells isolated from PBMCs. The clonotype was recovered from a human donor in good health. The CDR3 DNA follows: TGTGCCAGCAGCTTAGGGACAGGAAATTTCGGTGGTCATGGCTACACCTTC. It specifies CASSLGTGNFGGHGYTF.